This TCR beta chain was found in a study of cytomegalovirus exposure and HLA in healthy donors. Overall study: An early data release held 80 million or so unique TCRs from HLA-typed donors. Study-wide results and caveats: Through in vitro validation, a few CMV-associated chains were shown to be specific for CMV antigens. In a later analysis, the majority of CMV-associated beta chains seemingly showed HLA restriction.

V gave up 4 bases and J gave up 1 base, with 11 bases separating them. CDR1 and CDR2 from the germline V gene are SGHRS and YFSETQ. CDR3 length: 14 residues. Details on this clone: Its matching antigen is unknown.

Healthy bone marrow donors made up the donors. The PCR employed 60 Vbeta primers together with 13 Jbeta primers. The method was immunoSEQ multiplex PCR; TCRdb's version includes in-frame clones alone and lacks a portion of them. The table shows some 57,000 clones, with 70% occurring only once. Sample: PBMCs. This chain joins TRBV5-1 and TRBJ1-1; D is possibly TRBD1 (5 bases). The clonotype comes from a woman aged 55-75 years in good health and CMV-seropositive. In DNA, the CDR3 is TGCGCCAGCAGCCCGACAGCCCAGAACACTGAAGCTTTCTTT. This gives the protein CASSPTAQNTEAFF.